The sequence of this TCR beta chain was determined in a study of human T cells and chemical hapten exposure. The wider study: Small volume differences among pooled libraries mainly caused per-sample TCR yield variation.

The study used a library that attached unique molecular identifiers to individual cDNA molecules. Authors' data handling: Individual samples carried between roughly 23,224 and 690,600 TCRs, with roughly 95,000 as the median. A single record per CDR3 protein comes from TCRdb applying MiXCR to the RACE reads. TCRdb, not the authors, supplied the V and J calls. The repertoire consists of 35,000 to 50,000 distinct CDR3 sequences, with 3.7% occurring once and the leading ten covering about 6%. Time point meaning: healthy volunteer bleed at 6 weeks. The starting material, unfractionated whole blood, was used for total RNA extraction. Sequenced: whole blood. This TCR derives from a human donor in good health. Some clones in this sample may be carry-over from other donors' samples.

CDR3 in amino acids: CATSDFSGREFTDTQYF. For the CDR3, the DNA is TGTGCCACCAGTGATTTTTCGGGGAGGGAGTTCACAGATACGCAGTATTTT. This chain uses TRBV24-1 with TRBJ2-3, with 7 bases matching TRBD2. The CDR3 is 17 amino acids. CDR1 and CDR2 (germline): KGHDR, SFDVKD. Trimming at V came to 1 base and at J to 2 bases, leaving 8 bases not matched to a gene.